The 3 T cell receptor beta chains below were found in one sample sequenced in a study of cytomegalovirus exposure and HLA in healthy donors. Use of 60 Vbeta and 13 Jbeta primers characterized the PCR. TCRdb's copy holds only in-frame clones and misses some; the assay was immunoSEQ multiplex PCR. The sample lists some 130,000 clones, 80% occurring once. Sequenced material: PBMCs. The receptors originated from a woman aged 40 to 50 in good health and CMV-seronegative.

The sample holds a few counts of this clone. V and J are TRBV6-6 and TRBJ2-7; 12 bases fit TRBD1. J was trimmed by 6 bases and V by 6 bases; bases with no gene match: 6. The CDR3 has 14 residues. The germline CDR1 and CDR2 sequences are MNHNY and SVGAGI (reference sequence). The CDR3 sequence: CASSRDRGRAEQYF. In DNA form, the CDR3 reads TGTGCCAGCAGCCGGGACAGGGGGCGAGCCGAGCAGTACTTC.

The rearrangement joins TRBV15 to TRBJ1-6, with 7 bases fitting TRBD1. The CDR3 is made up of 16 amino acids. Germline loops: CDR1 LNHNV, CDR2 YYDKDF (reference sequence). After removal of 6 bases from V and 1 base from J, the junction contained 6 bases not matched to a gene. The CDR3 DNA follows: TGTGCCACCAGGATTGACAGGGCATCCTATAATTCACCCCTCCACTTT. This gives the protein CATRIDRASYNSPLHF. Together with reference TRBV15 and TRBJ1-6, the CDR3 gives the full variable domain: DAMVIQNPRYQVTQFGKPVTLSCSQTLNHNVMYWYQQKSSQAPKLLFHYYDKDFNNEADTPDNFQSRRPNTSFCFLDIRSPGLGDTAMYLCATRIDRASYNSPLHFGNGTRLTVT.

The chain carries TRBV10-2 and TRBJ1-2, with D tentatively TRBD1 (6 bases). Germline V gene data show CDR1 as WSHSY and CDR2 as SAAADI. This CDR3 has 13 amino acids. V lost 5 bases and J 4 bases, leaving 11 bases between the germline ends. CDR3 in DNA: TGCGCCAGCAGTATGACAGGTCTCTATGGCTACACCTTC. Residues: CASSMTGLYGYTF.